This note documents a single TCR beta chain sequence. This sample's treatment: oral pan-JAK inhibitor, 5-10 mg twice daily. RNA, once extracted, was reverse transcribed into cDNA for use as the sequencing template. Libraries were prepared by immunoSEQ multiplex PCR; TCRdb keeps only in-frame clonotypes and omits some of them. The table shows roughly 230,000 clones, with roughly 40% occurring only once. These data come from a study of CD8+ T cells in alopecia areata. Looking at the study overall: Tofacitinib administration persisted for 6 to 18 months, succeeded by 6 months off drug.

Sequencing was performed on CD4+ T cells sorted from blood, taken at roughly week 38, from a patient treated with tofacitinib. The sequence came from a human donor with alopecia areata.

CDR3 region: CSVSAGGETQYF. CDR3 DNA sequence: TGCAGCGTTTCAGCGGGAGGAGAGACCCAGTACTTC. This chain links TRBV29-1 with TRBJ2-5; 9 positions agree with TRBD2. Trimming cost V 5 bases and J 4 bases; bases outside gene matches: 2. The germline V gene encodes CDR1 SQVTM and CDR2 ANQGSEA. The CDR3 totals 12 residues.